Listed below are T cell receptor beta chains from one sample, sequenced in a study of T cells in Graves' hyperthyroidism and ophthalmopathy. TCRdb re-derived calls from the multiplex PCR reads in MiXCR, one entry per CDR3 protein. The sample has 350,000 or so distinct CDR3 sequences; around 18% are singletons. Sequenced material: blood. The receptors were sampled from a woman aged 40 to 55 with Graves' ophthalmopathy. Both conserved end residues are part of each CDR3. The order of the fields is J gene, D gene, V gene, clone size, CDR3 DNA, CDR3 protein. The D gene is left open where the match is weak. The size of a clone is reported for some rows only, either as once, few or many, or as a class for expanded clones.

TRBJ2-5 . TRBV5-1 . TGCGCCAGCAGCTTTCCGGGAGACGAGACCCAGTACTTC CASSFPGDETQYF
TRBJ1-5 TRBD1 TRBV6-1 once TGTGCCAGCAGCCAGACAGGGTCGAGCAATCAGCCCCAGCATTTT CASSQTGSSNQPQHF
TRBJ2-7 TRBD2 TRBV6-4 many TGTGCCAGCAGTGAGCGGGAGGGCTACGAGCAGTACTTC CASSEREGYEQYF
TRBJ2-5 . TRBV15 . TGTGCCACCAGCAGGATACAGGGAGAGACCCAGTACTTC CATSRIQGETQYF
TRBJ2-5 . TRBV28 many TGTGCCAGCAGTTTATACTCCCCGGGGGAGACCCAGTACTTC CASSLYSPGETQYF
TRBJ1-1 . TRBV5-1 many TGCGCCAGCAGCTTGGATGGACGGACGAACACTGAAGCTTTCTTT CASSLDGRTNTEAFF
TRBJ2-7 . TRBV29-1 many TGCAGCGTGGTCCTCGTAGGGGAGTTAAACTACGAGCAGTACTTC CSVVLVGELNYEQYF
TRBJ2-1 TRBD2 TRBV20-1 once TGCAGTGCTGAAAAAGGGAAAGGGAGGGAGTACGAGCAGTTCTTC CSAEKGKGREYEQFF
TRBJ1-6 TRBD1 TRBV2 many TGTGCCAGCAGTGAAGCATGGACAGGTTATAATTCACCCCTCCACTTT CASSEAWTGYNSPLHF
TRBJ2-5 . TRBV19 few TGTGCCAGCAACTCACGACGGGAGACCCAGTACTTC CASNSRRETQYF
TRBJ1-2 TRBD1 TRBV4-1 many TGCGCCAGCAGCCAAGAAGACAGGGACGGGGCTGGCTACACCTTC CASSQEDRDGAGYTF
TRBJ2-7 . TRBV28 many TGTGCCAGCGGGTCCGGGGGGCAGCCCTACGAGCAGTACTTC CASGSGGQPYEQYF
TRBJ1-1 . TRBV7-9 many TGTGCCAGCAGCTTAGGGGGTTTGCGTAACACTGAAGCTTTCTTT CASSLGGLRNTEAFF
TRBJ2-7 . TRBV12-3/TRBV12-4 many TGTGCCAGCAGTTTGGATGTTGGCTCAGGGGACTCCTACGAGCAGTACTTC CASSLDVGSGDSYEQYF
TRBJ1-1 . TRBV20-1 . TGCAGTGCGCCCTCCCAGGGGGAAGCTTTCTTT CSAPSQGEAFF
TRBJ1-1 . TRBV12-3/TRBV12-4 many TGTGCCAGCAGTTTAATCCAGGGTCCGGGCACTGAAGCTTTCTTT CASSLIQGPGTEAFF
TRBJ1-1 . TRBV28 many TGTGCCAGCAGTTTCGGGCAGGGTTTGGGGGTCACTGAAGCTTTCTTT CASSFGQGLGVTEAFF
TRBJ2-6 . TRBV6-4 many TGTGCCAGCAGTGATTTAGGGGGGACTGGGGCCAACGTCCTGACTTTC CASSDLGGTGANVLTF
TRBJ2-7 TRBD2 TRBV29-1 few TGCAGCGCCGGGGGTAGCGGGAGTGGCGAGCAGTACTTC CSAGGSGSGEQYF
TRBJ1-2 . TRBV10-2 many TGCGCCAGCAGTGATGTATTCAGGGAGGGCGGCTACACCTTC CASSDVFREGGYTF
TRBJ1-1 TRBD1 TRBV29-1 many TGCAGCGTTGTGGACAGGGTTAGTCGGGCTTTCTTT CSVVDRVSRAFF
TRBJ2-4 . TRBV29-1 many TGCAGCGTTGAGTTGGGGATAGCCAAAAACATTCAGTACTTC CSVELGIAKNIQYF
TRBJ2-7 . TRBV7-2 . TGTGCCAGCAGCTTAGCCCCAGGGACCTACGAGCAGTCCTTC CASSLAPGTYEQSF
TRBJ1-1 TRBD1 TRBV12-3/TRBV12-4 many TGTGCCAGCAGTTTACAGGACAGGGGGCGAACTGAAGCTTTCTTT CASSLQDRGRTEAFF
TRBJ2-5 . TRBV4-3 . TGCGCCAGCAGCCAAGATGCCGGGACAATTAGGGGGGAGACCCAGTACTTC CASSQDAGTIRGETQYF
TRBJ2-5 . TRBV10-1 many TGCGCCAGCAGTGATAGGGGGGCCAGGGAGACCCAGTACTTC CASSDRGARETQYF
TRBJ2-7 . TRBV20-1 many TGCAGTGCCCCGGACGGTTACTCCTACGAGCAGTACTTC CSAPDGYSYEQYF
TRBJ2-2 . TRBV27 many TGTGCCAGCAGCTGGGACAAAACAGGGAACACCGGGGAGCTGTTTTTT CASSWDKTGNTGELFF
TRBJ2-7 . TRBV28 many TGTGCCAGCAGTCGGGGCTTAAGCTCCTACGAGCAGTACTTC CASSRGLSSYEQYF
TRBJ2-5 . TRBV7-2 many TGTGCCAGCAGCCCTCGGCAGGGGGGGGAGACCCAGTACTTC CASSPRQGGETQYF
TRBJ2-7 TRBD2 TRBV4-1 many TGCGCCAGCAGCCAAGGAGCGGGAGGGTACGAGCAGTACTTC CASSQGAGGYEQYF
TRBJ2-7 TRBD2 TRBV6-1 many TGTGCCAGCAGTGTCTTAGCGGGAGATGACGACGAGCAGTACTTC CASSVLAGDDDEQYF
TRBJ1-6 . TRBV11-2 . TGTGCCAGCAGCTTGGTTCTGGGTCAGTCACCCCTCCACTTT CASSLVLGQSPLHF
TRBJ1-5 . TRBV6-5 many TGTGCCAGCAGTTACTCGGGCGGAGATAGCAATCAGCCCCAGCATTTT CASSYSGGDSNQPQHF
TRBJ2-7 . TRBV18 many TGTGCCAGCTCACGTCTCCCGGGGGCCTACGAGCAGTACTTC CASSRLPGAYEQYF
TRBJ2-5 . TRBV24-1 many TGTGCCACCAGTGACCCCGTTTCCGCGAGGGAGACCCAGTACTTC CATSDPVSARETQYF